This T cell receptor beta chain was found in a study of T cell responses to AZD1222 COVID-19 vaccine. Data came from immunoSEQ multiplex PCR; TCRdb stores just in-frame clones and leaves some out. The data show 90,000 to 120,000 clones, 70% to 90% seen once. The sequence was obtained from an adult in good health. The material was peripheral blood, obtained on day 0 of AZD1222 vaccination.

CDR3 residues: CASSGTSGLSYNEQFF. CDR3 sequence (DNA): TGTGCCAGCAGTGGGACTAGCGGTCTCTCCTACAATGAGCAGTTCTTC. The chain carries TRBV6-1 and TRBJ2-1, with 10 bases lining up with TRBD2. Germline V CDR1 and CDR2: MNHNS, SASEGT. Germline trimming cut 4 bases from V and 0 bases from J; bases unmatched to any gene: 3. CDR3 size: 16 residues.